This T cell receptor (beta chain) originates from a study of regulatory T cells in long-lasting Graves disease (dated by TCRdb to 2020 to 2022). General notes on the study: Patients with newly diagnosed Graves' disease had been on antithyroid drugs for under 3 months. The study was registered as a clinical trial and conducted in China. This study used TCR sequencing and RNA sequencing of peripheral blood to compare persistent Graves' disease patients against newly diagnosed Graves' disease patients. A total of around 33 samples underwent TCR sequencing, from roughly 13 patients with persistent Graves' disease and some 20 patients with newly diagnosed Graves' disease. Study-level results and caveats: Peripheral blood alone was examined, since thyroid tissue, which constituted the primary lesion, could not be accessed. A larger number of public clonotypes was shared among persistent patients (approximately 3,000) than among newly diagnosed patients (over 850). Sequencing and analysis were restricted to the TCR beta chain. Lower TCR Shannon entropy and fewer highly expanded clones were observed in persistent Graves' disease patients than in newly diagnosed patients, which suggested clonal expansion. The small sample size was acknowledged by the authors as a limitation that may reduce accuracy. Preferential use of TRBV28, TRBJ1-2 and TRBJ2-5 was observed in persistent disease, whereas TRBV20-1 and TRBJ2-1 were favored in newly diagnosed disease.

Library method: multiplex PCR. Data came from an Illumina HiSeq 4000. To build TCR beta libraries, CDR3 regions were amplified by Arm-PCR using iRepertoire HTBI primers. Before sequencing, the PCR products underwent gel purification. The original pipeline was this. Gene usage analysis of CDR3 amino acid clonotypes used the 60 to 80 TRBV and 14 TRBJ segments found across samples. Filtered high-quality paired reads were merged into contigs using COPE and FqMerger. Contigs were aligned with BLAST to IMGT TRBV, TRBD and TRBJ reference genes, and CDR3 was defined per IMGT. Any clonotype with a frequency above 0.1% was classified as a highly expanded clone. Shannon entropy served as the measure of repertoire diversity, while the Gini coefficient captured V-J evenness. Public clonotypes were defined as clonotypes shared by more than one individual. Using fastp at Q25 and MiXCR, TCRdb reprocessed the public reads and kept productive beta chains. Each CDR3 protein appears once, grouped with its most common genes and DNA. What appears here as the V and J calls and clone size reflects TCRdb's work, not the paper's. This sample is represented by 400,000 to 500,000 distinct CDR3 sequences; about a sixth of them were singletons. Jointly, the top ten make up about 25% of the sample.

This clonotype was recorded at least ten times. This clone's antigen is unknown. Within one base of it there is no much larger clone, and no base qualities were kept. The meaning of the sample's time point label: newly diagnosed GD, antithyroid drugs for less than 3 months. For both TCR sequencing and RNA sequencing, RNA was extracted from PBMCs using TRIzol. The diagnosis of Graves' disease was made according to American Thyroid Association guidelines. The patients came from an endocrinology department in Xi'an, China. Each patient gave around 9.2 milliliters of peripheral blood, collected in an EDTA anticoagulant tube. Ficoll Paque Plus density gradient separation was used to isolate PBMCs, and no additional T cell sorting was done. RNA quality was checked with an Agilent 2100 Bioanalyzer and agarose gel, and concentration with a NanoDrop 2000. The germline V gene provides CDR1 MDHEN and CDR2 SYDVKM. The CDR3 sequence holds 15 residues, the cysteine and phenylalanine included. The kept DNA is CDR3 alone, 45 bases in frame from the first base. V and J are trimmed by 4 bases and 4 bases, and the gene matches miss 5 bases of the junction.

These sequences were also reported in another study, on T cells in Graves' hyperthyroidism and ophthalmopathy. The second study's paper adds: Stable Graves' hyperthyroidism was defined as no progression to ophthalmopathy during 18 months of follow-up. Hyperthyroidism patients were aged 18 to 65 years and newly diagnosed, with disease duration of less than 2 months. Any patient with an uncontrolled infection, another autoimmune disease, pregnancy or lactation was excluded. Diagnoses relied on clinical symptoms, serum thyroxine and TRAb, thyroid ultrasound and orbital computed tomography. The first round of RT-PCR for the TCR CDR3 was performed with the HTBI primer set and the Qiagen OneStep RT-PCR kit. Most expanded thyroid clonotypes (frequency above 0.001) were also found in blood, which suggests that blood repertoires may mirror thyroid immune responses. A 13 V-J signature model separated ophthalmopathy from stable hyperthyroidism, with approximately 87% sensitivity and roughly 82% specificity in cross-validation and 80%/75% in testing. During validation, the model predicted progression to ophthalmopathy a median of approximately six months ahead of onset, with roughly 65% sensitivity and 72% to 85% specificity. To identify distinguishing TCR V-J signatures, a discovery cohort of about 100 patients was used, comprising fewer than 45 with Graves' ophthalmopathy and under 60 with stable Graves' hyperthyroidism. Prospective prediction of ophthalmopathy was tested in an independent validation cohort of 18 hyperthyroidism patients and around 16 patients who later progressed to ophthalmopathy. The 100 or so discovery patients were divided at random into training and test sets in a 7:3 ratio. In addition, the study compared T-cell repertoires in thyroid tissue and in blood from five to seven Graves' hyperthyroidism patients. Following sampling, methimazole starting at 30 mg daily was given to hyperthyroidism patients, and high-dose intravenous methylprednisolone was given to ophthalmopathy patients. The libraries were constructed in a second round of multiplex PCR and then size-selected and purified. The libraries were sequenced on an Illumina HiSeq2000 using paired-end 100 bp reads. SOAPnuke was used to process the raw data, with reads discarded if the reads contained adapters or uncalled bases, had a mean Phred below 15, or lacked an exact constant-primer or identifier match. COPE v1.2.5 was used to merge the high-quality paired reads, and each unique nucleotide sequence was defined as a clonotype. MiTCR v1.1 was used to align the clonotypes against IMGT TRBV, TRBD and TRBJ reference segments. The analysis was restricted to V-J combinations with a frequency above 0.0001, which together covered 99% to 99.2% of the repertoires. The TCS score was defined as the ratio of F50 (clonal expansion) to E x V (chaos), calculated using BLOSUM62-based TCRdist between CDR3 peptides within each V-J. Welch's t-statistics and random forest reduced 450 to 600 V-J features to under 15, which were used in a naive Bayes classifier (R e1071). Sample size was not statistically predetermined, and blinding of investigators to group allocation was not performed. According to the paper, TCR Vbeta CDR3 sequencing was carried out on 135 peripheral blood samples, which came from fewer than 50 ophthalmopathy, around 75 hyperthyroidism and about 17 progressor patients.

The input for sequencing was peripheral blood mononuclear cells (PBMCs), taken at new diagnosis, from a patient treated with antithyroid drugs. This sequence uses TRBV28 and TRBJ2-1; 9 of the junction bases match TRBD2. The TCR sequence derives from a woman aged 18 to 35 with Graves disease. Donor details come from another sample of the same person, matched by shared clones. The CDR3 protein: CASSYLAGKYNEQFF. The DNA sequence is given as TGTGCCAGCAGTTATCTAGCGGGAAAATACAATGAGCAGTTCTTC.